This paragraph reports one TCR beta chain. Which antigen it targets is not known. Base qualities are not at hand, and no much larger clone is one base apart. CDR1 MDHEN and CDR2 SYDVKM are derived from the germline V gene. Trimming costs V 5 bases and J 5 bases, and their ends lie 10 bases apart. The CDR3 goes from the cysteine to the phenylalanine over 14 residues. Just CDR3 DNA is preserved here, 42 bases in frame from base 1. This record comes from a study of Tregs in tolerant kidney transplant recipients (dated by TCRdb to the late 2010s). Background for the entire study: TCRbeta sequencing was used in the study to identify donor-specific regulatory T cells before combined kidney and bone marrow transplantation, and the identified cells were then tracked after transplant. In a few healthy controls, several methods of expanding Tregs specific for an allogeneic donor were compared by TCRbeta repertoire sequencing.

Overall study outcomes, separate from this receptor: Expanding Tregs with activated donor B cells appeared to identify the most biologically relevant and donor-specific TCRbeta repertoire. Biological reproducibility was not directly addressed, though technical replication error appeared minimal. Because the study included only a small number of patients, the results must be confirmed in larger populations and under other immunosuppression protocols.

Genomic DNA was extracted from sorted cells with the QIAGEN DNeasy Blood and Tissue Kit for TCRbeta CDR3 sequencing. High-throughput TCRbeta CDR3 sequencing, which included PCR amplification with bias correction and internal controls, was done commercially through immunoSEQ. Under the source paper's analysis protocol: Unique productive TCRbeta sequences were defined by CDR3 nucleotide sequence where primers matched, and otherwise by CDR3 amino acid sequence together with Vbeta and Jbeta genes. Sorting error was corrected by removing sequences shared between sorted populations at a frequency ratio of 2:1 or less, and the remaining shared sequences were assigned to the higher population. Sequences were defined as donor-reactive when expanded at least 5-fold in CFSE-low cells versus unstimulated cells and present at a frequency of at least 0.01% in CFSE-low cells. Jensen-Shannon divergence, calculated on the top 100 TCRbeta sequences ranked by frequency, was used to quantify repertoire divergence. For any sample with multiple sequencing runs, sorting error was corrected in each run separately before the runs were pooled. TCRdb retrieved this table from immuneACCESS and kept in-frame rearrangements only. Not all clones are present; in checked studies, unresolved V genes account for under half, and no reason is known for the remainder. The DNA was the basis for D and trimming; V, J and clone size are from that table. This sample is represented by more than 90,000 clones; approximately 90% of them were singletons. The top ten hold approximately 0.6% of the sample.

Thawed PBMCs were FACS-sorted into unstimulated Tregs (CD4+CD25+CD127-), CD4+ non-Tregs (CD4+CD25-), CD4 cells and CD8 cells. Blood from healthy controls was obtained either as purchased buffy coats or from healthy volunteers. Healthy control blood was processed by Ficoll density gradient to PBMCs and cryopreserved; patient PBMCs were collected before and after transplant. This clonotype originated in a human donor in good health. The sequencing input was CD4+ T cells from blood. The chain employs TRBV28 and TRBJ1-6; no confident D gene assignment can be made. The nucleotide sequence is given as TGTGCCAGCAGTCCCGGACTGGATAATTCACCCCTCCACTTT. It codes for CASSPGLDNSPLHF.